This T cell receptor (beta chain) was sequenced during a study of cytomegalovirus exposure and HLA in healthy donors. Study outcomes and limitations: A reported reduction in N-insertions relative to the approximately 600-donor mean was seen in an Asian-associated ancestry cluster in a later analysis.

This clone occurred a few times. The antigen remains unidentified. V dropped 3 bases and J dropped 10 bases, with 22 bases sitting between them. Germline CDR1 KGHSH, CDR2 LQKENI. The CDR3 sequence is 16 residues long. PCR used 60 Vbeta primers and 13 Jbeta primers. Clones were read by immunoSEQ multiplex PCR, and TCRdb kept only the in-frame ones, dropping some. The repertoire holds some 57,000 clones, approximately 70% seen once, with roughly a fifth in the top ten. This receptor was obtained from a woman aged 55 to 70 in good health and CMV-seropositive. Sequenced sample: PBMCs. V and J are TRBV18 and TRBJ2-1; TRBD1 might be the D (5 bases). CDR3 DNA sequence: TGTGCCAGCTCACCGGTACAGGTGGGTCAACAATACGAGCAGTTCTTC. The encoded protein is CASSPVQVGQQYEQFF.